This passage covers 8 T cell receptor beta chains from one sample sequenced in a study of neurological immune-mediated disorders. Each CDR3 protein is one row after TCRdb ran MiXCR on the 5' RACE reads. Of 53,000 or so distinct CDR3 sequences listed, 8% to 9% are singletons. Time point noted: longitudinal time-point 3. Sample: PBMCs. These receptors were taken from a woman aged 40 to 55 in good health.

Ten or more counts support this clonotype. CDR3 nucleotides: TGTGCCAGCAGTGTAAATTTAAACAGGGGTGAAGCTTTCTTT. Its protein is CASSVNLNRGEAFF. The chain links TRBV12-3 or TRBV12-4 to TRBJ1-1; 7 bases agree with TRBD1. The CDR3 covers 14 residues. V shed 5 bases and J 7 bases; nucleotides not matched to a gene: 10.

This clonotype has more than one count but fewer than ten. V and J are TRBV6-6 and TRBJ1-2, with D uncertain. Trimming took 2 bases from V and 2 from J, leaving 6 bases between them. The CDR3 extends over 13 amino acids. Germline-derived CDR1 and CDR2 are MNHNY and SVGAGI (reference sequence). The chain's CDR3 is CASSYDTNYGYTF. The CDR3 DNA is TGTGCCAGCAGTTACGATACAAACTATGGCTACACCTTC.

This clonotype was recorded at least ten times. The chain has TRBV9 and TRBJ2-2, with a weak D call TRBD2 (7 bases). CDR3 length: 17 residues. Between the trimmed V and J ends, which lost 1 base and 3 bases, there was a span of 16 bases. Germline assignment: CDR1 SGDLS and CDR2 YYNGEE. The CDR3 reads CASSVNPKGGDTGELFF. DNA of the CDR3: TGTGCCAGCAGCGTAAATCCCAAGGGGGGGGACACCGGGGAGCTGTTTTTT.

This clonotype came up many times. The chain carries TRBV4-3 and TRBJ2-2, with TRBD2 matching over 9 bases. The CDR3 has 16 amino acids. The junction had 7 bases not matched to a gene; V was cut back by 4 bases and J by 4 bases. Germline lookup yields CDR1 LGHNA and CDR2 YSLEER. Written as DNA, the CDR3 is TGCGCCAGCAGCCCGCGGGGGGGAGGGGGCACCGGGGAGCTGTTTTTT. It codes for CASSPRGGGGTGELFF.

This clonotype was seen ten or more times. V gene TRBV7-2 combines with J gene TRBJ2-4; D tentatively fits TRBD1 or TRBD2 (5 bases each). Germline V gene lookup returns CDR1 SGHTA and CDR2 FQGNSA. Between the trimmed V and J ends, which lost 4 bases and 7 bases, there was a span of 11 bases. The CDR3 is made up of 13 amino acids. The CDR3 here is CASSSREGNIQYF. The DNA of the CDR3 is TGTGCCAGCAGCTCCCGAGAGGGGAACATTCAGTACTTC.

This clonotype showed up many times. The chain carries TRBV5-1 and TRBJ2-1; 10 bases align to TRBD2. Germline V gene sequence: CDR1 SGHRS, CDR2 YFSETQ. The CDR3 runs to 16 residues. V shed 2 bases and J 8 bases; nucleotides not matched to a gene: 10. The CDR3 DNA reads as TGCGCCAGCAGCTTTCGCAGCGGGAGGGCCGGGCATGAGCAGTTCTTC. It is translated as CASSFRSGRAGHEQFF.

The chain links TRBV2 to TRBJ2-5; 11 bases are shared with TRBD1. With V trimmed by 10 bases and J by 5 bases, 9 bases remained unmatched. The germline CDR1 and CDR2 sequences are SNHLY and FYNNEI. The CDR3 is 14 residues long. CDR3 in amino acids: CATNRDRGSETQYF. CDR3 DNA: TGTGCCACCAACCGGGACAGGGGGTCGGAGACCCAGTACTTC.

The chain recombines TRBV7-3 with TRBJ2-1; 8 positions match TRBD1. This CDR3 has 17 amino acids. The germline V gene has CDR1 SGHTA and CDR2 FQGTGA. Trimming removed 0 bases from V and 12 bases from J; junction bases left unmatched: 16. The CDR3, as DNA: TGTGCCAGCAGCTTAACGTCTGGGTCAGGGGGCAGACGGGGGCAGTTCTTC. Its protein is CASSLTSGSGGRRGQFF.